This TCR beta chain was sequenced during a study of regulatory T cells in long-lasting Graves disease. Findings and limits, study-wide: Newly diagnosed patients shared approximately 1,000 public clonotypes; persistent patients shared about 2,500. Preferential use of TRBV28, TRBJ1-2 and TRBJ2-5 was seen in persistent disease.

This clonotype was counted a few times. Its antigen remains unidentified. Time point: persistent/refractory GD, antithyroid drugs over 5 years with positive TRAb. Researchers made the TCR library from RNA that was extracted from PBMCs. Staff drew approximately 10 milliliters of peripheral blood into EDTA tubes. CDR1 and CDR2 from the germline V gene are LNHDA and SQIVND (reference sequence). This CDR3 region has 11 residues. Trimming took off 6 bases at V and 7 bases at J, with 9 bases between the two ends. Combining iRepertoire HTBI primers with Arm-PCR of CDR3 regions, the authors built TCR beta libraries. Per the authors' pipeline: Samples collectively showed fewer than 80 TRBV and some 14 TRBJ segments. TCRdb recomputed calls from the multiplex PCR reads with MiXCR, one row per CDR3 protein. The authors' filters were not applied to this entry. The top ten clones hold around 12% of a sample with a few hundred thousand distinct CDR3 sequences, less than 25% of them seen once.

The source of this sequence is a female donor with Graves disease. The genes are TRBV19 and TRBJ1-2; a weak D match, TRBD1 (5 bases). The sequences come from peripheral blood mononuclear cells (PBMCs), collected when the disease was refractory, from a patient treated with antithyroid drugs. The CDR3 is CASRGGGGYTF. The CDR3 region has the DNA TGTGCCAGTAGGGGCGGGGGTGGCTACACCTTC.